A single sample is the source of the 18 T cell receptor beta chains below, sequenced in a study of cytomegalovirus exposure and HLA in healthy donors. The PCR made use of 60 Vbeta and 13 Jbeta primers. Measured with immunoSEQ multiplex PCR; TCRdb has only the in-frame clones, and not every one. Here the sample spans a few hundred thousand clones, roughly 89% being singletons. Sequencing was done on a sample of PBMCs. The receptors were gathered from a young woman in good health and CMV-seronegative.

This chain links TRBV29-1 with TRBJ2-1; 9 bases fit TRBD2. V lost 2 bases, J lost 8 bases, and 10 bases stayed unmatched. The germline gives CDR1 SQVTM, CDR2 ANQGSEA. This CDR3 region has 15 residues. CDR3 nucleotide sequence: TGCAGCGTTGAACCGACTAGCGGTCCCGTGGATGAGCAGTTCTTC. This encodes CSVEPTSGPVDEQFF.

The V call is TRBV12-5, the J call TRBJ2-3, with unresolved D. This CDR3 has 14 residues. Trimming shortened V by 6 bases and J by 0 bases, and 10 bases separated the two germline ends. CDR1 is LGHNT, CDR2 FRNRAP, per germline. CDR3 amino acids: CASGRWWSTDTQYF. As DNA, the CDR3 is TGTGCTAGTGGCCGGTGGTGGAGCACAGATACGCAGTATTTT. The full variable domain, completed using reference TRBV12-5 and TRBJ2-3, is DARVTQTPRHKVTEMGQEVTMRCQPILGHNTVFWYRQTMMQGLELLAYFRNRAPLDDSGMPKDRFSAEMPDATLATLKIQPSEPRDSAVYFCASGRWWSTDTQYFGPGTRLTVL.

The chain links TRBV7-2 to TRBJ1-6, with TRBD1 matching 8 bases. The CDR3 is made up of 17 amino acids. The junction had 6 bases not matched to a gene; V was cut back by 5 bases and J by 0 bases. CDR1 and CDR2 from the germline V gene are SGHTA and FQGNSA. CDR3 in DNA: TGTGCCAGCAGCATTCCAGGGGGCGACTCCTATAATTCACCCCTCCACTTT. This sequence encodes CASSIPGGDSYNSPLHF.

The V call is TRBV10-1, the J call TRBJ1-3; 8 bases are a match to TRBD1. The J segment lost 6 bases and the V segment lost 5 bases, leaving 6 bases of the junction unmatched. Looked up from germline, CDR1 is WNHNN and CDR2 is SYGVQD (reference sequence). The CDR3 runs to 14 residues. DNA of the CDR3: TGCGCCAGCAGTTTGGAGACAGGGGTAAACACCATATATTTT. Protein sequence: CASSLETGVNTIYF.

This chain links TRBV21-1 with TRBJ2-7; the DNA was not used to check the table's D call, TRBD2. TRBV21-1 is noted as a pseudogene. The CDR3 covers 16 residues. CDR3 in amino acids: CAMTSGRCASSYEQYF. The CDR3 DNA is TGTGCCATGACTAGCGGGAGGTGCGCGAGCTCCTACGAGCAGTACTTC.

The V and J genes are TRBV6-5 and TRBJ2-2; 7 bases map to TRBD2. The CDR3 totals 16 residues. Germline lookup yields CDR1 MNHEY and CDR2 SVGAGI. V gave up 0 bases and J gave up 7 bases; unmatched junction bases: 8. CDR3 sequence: CASSYSGGRVGGELFF. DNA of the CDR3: TGTGCCAGCAGTTACTCGGGGGGGAGGGTTGGCGGGGAGCTGTTTTTT.

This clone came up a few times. The CDR3 sequence: CSVEDSRMGPNPHTQYF. DNA of the CDR3: TGCAGCGTTGAAGATAGTAGGATGGGGCCGAACCCTCATACGCAGTATTTT. The rearrangement links TRBV29-1 to TRBJ2-3; TRBD1 is a possible D gene (5 bases). This CDR3 has 17 residues. V dropped 0 bases and J dropped 7 bases, with 23 bases sitting between them. The V gene's germline CDR1 is SQVTM and CDR2 ANQGSEA.

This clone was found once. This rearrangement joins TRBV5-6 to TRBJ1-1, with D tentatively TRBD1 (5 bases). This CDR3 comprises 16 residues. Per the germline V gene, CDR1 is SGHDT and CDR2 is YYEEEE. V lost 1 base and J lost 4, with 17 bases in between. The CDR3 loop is CASSLSGEGVGTEAFF. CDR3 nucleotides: TGTGCCAGCAGCTTGTCGGGGGAGGGCGTTGGCACTGAAGCTTTCTTT.

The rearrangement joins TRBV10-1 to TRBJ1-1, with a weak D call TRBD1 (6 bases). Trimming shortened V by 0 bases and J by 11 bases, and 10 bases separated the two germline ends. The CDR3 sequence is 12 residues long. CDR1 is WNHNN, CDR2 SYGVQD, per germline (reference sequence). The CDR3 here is CASSESGGAAFF. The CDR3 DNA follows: TGCGCCAGCAGTGAGTCGGGGGGGGCGGCTTTCTTT.

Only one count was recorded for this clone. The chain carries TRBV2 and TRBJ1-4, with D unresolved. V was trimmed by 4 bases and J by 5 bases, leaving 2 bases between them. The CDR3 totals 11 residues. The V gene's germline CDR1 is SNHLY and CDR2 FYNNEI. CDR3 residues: CASSVNEKLFF. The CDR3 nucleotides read TGTGCCAGCAGTGTAAATGAAAAACTGTTTTTT.

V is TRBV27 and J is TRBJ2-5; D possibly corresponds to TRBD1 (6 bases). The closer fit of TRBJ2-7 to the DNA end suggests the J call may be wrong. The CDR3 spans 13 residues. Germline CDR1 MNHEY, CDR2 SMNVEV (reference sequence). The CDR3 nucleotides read TGTGCCAGCAGAGCCACAGGGCTCCACGAGCAGTACTTC. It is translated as CASRATGLHEQYF.

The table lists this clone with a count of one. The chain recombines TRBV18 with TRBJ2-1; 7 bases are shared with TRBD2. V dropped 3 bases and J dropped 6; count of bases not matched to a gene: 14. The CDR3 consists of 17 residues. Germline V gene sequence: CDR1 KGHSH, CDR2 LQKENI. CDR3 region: CASSPLPPQRGINEQFF. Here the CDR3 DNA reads TGTGCCAGCTCACCGTTACCTCCTCAGCGGGGCATCAATGAGCAGTTCTTC.

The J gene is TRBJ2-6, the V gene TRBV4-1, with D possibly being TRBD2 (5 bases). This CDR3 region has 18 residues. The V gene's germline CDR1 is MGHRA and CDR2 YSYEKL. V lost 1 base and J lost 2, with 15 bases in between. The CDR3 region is CASSQVIPGSAGANVLTF. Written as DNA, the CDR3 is TGCGCCAGCAGCCAAGTGATCCCGGGGAGCGCTGGGGCCAACGTCCTGACTTTC.

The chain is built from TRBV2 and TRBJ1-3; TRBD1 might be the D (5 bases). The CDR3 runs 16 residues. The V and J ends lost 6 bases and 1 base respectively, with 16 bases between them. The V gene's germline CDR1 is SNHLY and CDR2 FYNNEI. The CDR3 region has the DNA TGTGCCAGCAGGGACTGGTCGGGGGGTTCTGGAAACACCATATATTTT. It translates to CASRDWSGGSGNTIYF.

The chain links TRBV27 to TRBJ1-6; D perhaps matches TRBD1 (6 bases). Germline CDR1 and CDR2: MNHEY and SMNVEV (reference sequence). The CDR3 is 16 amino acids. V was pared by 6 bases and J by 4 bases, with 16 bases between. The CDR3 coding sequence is TGTGCCAGCAGCCAACCAGGGGCAGTATATAATTCACCCCTCCACTTT. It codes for CASSQPGAVYNSPLHF.

The CDR3, as DNA: TGTGCCAGCAGCTTAGGAGGAATCTACGAGCAGTACTTC. As protein: CASSLGGIYEQYF. The J gene is TRBJ2-7, the V gene TRBV11-2; unclear D gene. The germline V gene has CDR1 SGHAT and CDR2 FQNNGV. Trimming removed 1 base from V and 3 bases from J, with 7 bases in between. The CDR3 length is 13 residues. Looking up the rest from reference TRBV11-2 and TRBJ2-7 gives the full variable domain: EAGVAQSPRYKIIEKRQSVAFWCNPISGHATLYWYQQILGQGPKLLIQFQNNGVVDDSQLPKDRFSAERLKGVDSTLKIQPAKLEDSAVYLCASSLGGIYEQYFGPGTRLTVT.

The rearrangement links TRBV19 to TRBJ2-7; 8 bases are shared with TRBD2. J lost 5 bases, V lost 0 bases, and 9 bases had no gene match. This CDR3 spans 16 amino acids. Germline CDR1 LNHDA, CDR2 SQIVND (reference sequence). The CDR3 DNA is TGTGCCAGTAGTATAGATCTAGAGCGGGGGATCCACGAGCAGTACTTC. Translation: CASSIDLERGIHEQYF.

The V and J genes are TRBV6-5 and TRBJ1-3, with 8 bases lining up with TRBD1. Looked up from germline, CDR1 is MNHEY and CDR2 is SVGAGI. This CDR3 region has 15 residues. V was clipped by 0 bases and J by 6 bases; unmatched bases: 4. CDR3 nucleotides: TGTGCCAGCAGTTACTCGTCAGGGGGCAAAAACACCATATATTTT. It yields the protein CASSYSSGGKNTIYF.